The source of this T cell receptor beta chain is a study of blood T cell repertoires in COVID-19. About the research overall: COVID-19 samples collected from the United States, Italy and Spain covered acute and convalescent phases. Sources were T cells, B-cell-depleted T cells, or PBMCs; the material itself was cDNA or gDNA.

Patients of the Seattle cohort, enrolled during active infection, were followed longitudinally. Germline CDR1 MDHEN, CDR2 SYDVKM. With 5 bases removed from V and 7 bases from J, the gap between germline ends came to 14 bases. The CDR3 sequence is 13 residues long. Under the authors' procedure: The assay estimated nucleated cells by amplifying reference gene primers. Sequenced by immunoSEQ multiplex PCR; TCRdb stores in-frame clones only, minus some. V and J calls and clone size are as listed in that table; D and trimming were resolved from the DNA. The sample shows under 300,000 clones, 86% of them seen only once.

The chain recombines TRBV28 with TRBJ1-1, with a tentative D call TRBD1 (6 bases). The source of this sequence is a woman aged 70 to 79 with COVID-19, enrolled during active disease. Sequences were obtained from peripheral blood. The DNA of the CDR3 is TGTGCCAGCAGTCGTGGGACATTTGGTGAAGCTTTCTTT. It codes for CASSRGTFGEAFF.